Shown below are 4 T cell receptor beta chains from a single sample sequenced in a study of cytomegalovirus exposure and HLA in healthy donors. TCRdb keeps only in-frame clones here, not all; method: immunoSEQ multiplex PCR. The sample shows about 110,000 clones, around 89% of them seen only once. The sequenced material came from PBMCs. All receptors derive from a woman aged 18-30 years in good health and CMV-seropositive.

The CDR3 DNA reads as TGTGCCAGCAGCTTAGGGTCGGTTGCAACTAATGAAAAACTGTTTTTT. Translating gives CASSLGSVATNEKLFF. V is TRBV7-6 and J is TRBJ1-4, with unresolved D. V lost 1 base to trimming and J lost 0 bases, with 9 bases between them. Germline values: CDR1 SGHVS, CDR2 FNYEAQ. The CDR3 is 16 amino acids.

Here the CDR3 DNA reads TGTGCCAGCAGCCTCCCGGGACTAGCGGGGGGGGGTACGCAGTATTTT. Its translation: CASSLPGLAGGGTQYF. The chain couples TRBV6-6 to TRBJ2-3; TRBD2 aligns across 16 bases. The CDR3 is 16 residues long. Unmatched junction bases numbered 8, after V lost 6 bases and J lost 8 bases. Germline loops: CDR1 MNHNY, CDR2 SVGAGI (reference sequence).

The rearrangement joins TRBV9 to TRBJ2-2, with no clear D. The CDR3 is 14 residues long. Trimming stripped 4 bases from V and 0 bases from J, with 7 bases between. Germline V gene lookup returns CDR1 SGDLS and CDR2 YYNGEE. CDR3 amino acids: CASSLRTNTGELFF. DNA of the CDR3: TGTGCCAGCAGCCTGCGGACGAACACCGGGGAGCTGTTTTTT.

The rearrangement links TRBV16 to TRBJ1-1, with D maybe TRBD1 (6 bases). V was shortened by 2 bases and J by 3 bases, with 19 bases between the two germline ends. CDR1 and CDR2 (germline): KGHSY, FQNENV. The CDR3 length is 17 residues. The CDR3 DNA follows: TGTGCCAGCAGCCAACTCAAGGGGGGGTTAGAGGACACTGAAGCTTTCTTT. Encoded protein: CASSQLKGGLEDTEAFF.